The next 24 T cell receptor beta chains were all read from a single sample in a study of cytomegalovirus exposure and HLA in healthy donors. Researchers ran the PCR with 60 Vbeta and 13 Jbeta primers. Some clones are missing from TCRdb's copy, which holds only in-frame ones; the method was immunoSEQ multiplex PCR. The data contain roughly 170,000 clones, 80% to 90% of them singletons. The source material was PBMCs. Receptors were obtained from a girl between 2 and 10 years old in good health and CMV-seropositive.

J is TRBJ1-2 and V is TRBV6-6; 8 positions agree with TRBD1. Trimming took 2 bases from V and 6 from J; bases not matched to a gene: 2. Germline V lookup: CDR1 MNHNY, CDR2 SVGAGI (reference sequence). The CDR3 is 13 residues long. DNA for the CDR3: TGTGCCAGCAGTTACCGGGACAGGAATGGCTACACCTTC. Its protein is CASSYRDRNGYTF.

In this sample, this clone turned up a few times. The rearrangement links TRBV11-3 to TRBJ1-1; D not resolved. The CDR3 has 15 residues. V lost 6 bases and J 2 bases, leaving 16 bases between the germline ends. The germline gives CDR1 SGHNT, CDR2 YENEEA. The chain's CDR3 is CASSSRGAGNTEAFF. The DNA for the CDR3 is TGTGCCAGCAGTTCTAGAGGAGCGGGTAACACTGAAGCTTTCTTT.

This clone was observed a handful of times. The gene calls are TRBV5-6 and TRBJ1-3; D is unresolved. Germline V lookup: CDR1 SGHDT, CDR2 YYEEEE. The length of the CDR3 is 12 residues. V lost 0 bases, J lost 6 bases, and 4 bases lay in between. CDR3 protein: CASSLAQNTIYF. In nucleotides, the CDR3 is TGTGCCAGCAGCTTGGCCCAAAACACCATATATTTT.

The chain combines TRBV27 with TRBJ2-7, with a tentative D call TRBD2 (5 bases). The CDR3 runs to 12 residues. Germline V gene lookup returns CDR1 MNHEY and CDR2 SMNVEV (reference sequence). The V end lost 2 bases, the J end lost 6 bases, and 8 bases lay between the germline ends. This CDR3 is CASSLRGFEQYF. Here the CDR3 DNA reads TGTGCCAGCAGTTTACGGGGTTTCGAGCAGTACTTC.

This clone has just one count. The chain has TRBV5-4 and TRBJ1-2, with D unresolved. The V gene's germline CDR1 is SGHNT and CDR2 YYREEE (reference sequence). V shed 4 bases and J shed 0 bases, with 13 bases lying between them. CDR3 size: 15 residues. The CDR3 sequence is CASSDDGNANYGYTF. CDR3 DNA: TGTGCCAGCAGCGACGACGGGAACGCTAACTATGGCTACACCTTC.

Here the CDR3 DNA reads TGTGCCAGCAGCGACTCGTTAGATTTCTACGAGCAGTACTTC. Its translation is CASSDSLDFYEQYF. V usage is TRBV7-9 and J usage is TRBJ2-7; D uncertain. Germline V gene sequence: CDR1 SEHNR, CDR2 FQNEAQ (reference sequence). CDR3 length: 14 residues. V lost 5 bases to trimming and J lost 3 bases, with 14 bases between them. The full variable domain, its missing parts supplied by reference TRBV7-9 and TRBJ2-7, is DTGVSQNPRHKITKRGQNVTFRCDPISEHNRLYWYRQTLGQGPEFLTYFQNEAQLEKSRLLSDRFSAERPKGSFSTLEIQRTEQGDSAMYLCASSDSLDFYEQYFGPGTRLTVT.

In its sample, this clone was seen once. V is TRBV28 and J is TRBJ2-7, with 7 bases identical to TRBD2. The V segment lost 8 bases and the J segment 4 bases; nucleotides outside the gene matches: 11. Looked up from germline, CDR1 is MDHEN and CDR2 is SYDVKM. The CDR3 has 14 amino acids. The chain's CDR3 is CASLGGGYGYEQYF. The CDR3 DNA reads TGTGCCAGCCTCGGGGGAGGGTATGGGTACGAGCAGTACTTC.

The chain carries TRBV6-5 and TRBJ1-2, with D tentatively TRBD1 (6 bases). This CDR3 has 14 amino acids. Trimming removed 7 bases at V and 2 bases at J, with 14 bases between. The germline V gene encodes CDR1 MNHEY and CDR2 SVGAGI. CDR3 in amino acids: CASKLSTGNYGYTF. The CDR3 DNA is TGTGCCAGCAAGCTTTCGACAGGCAACTATGGCTACACCTTC.

The CDR3 nucleotides read TGTGCCAGCAGCCCAACAGCGAACACTGAAGCTTTCTTT. Encoded protein: CASSPTANTEAFF. The V gene is TRBV7-3, the J gene TRBJ1-1; D is unresolved. The CDR3 extends over 13 amino acids. The germline V and J ends were trimmed by 5 bases and 1 base, with 8 bases remaining between them. Germline V gene data show CDR1 as SGHTA and CDR2 as FQGTGA.

The chain links TRBV4-1 to TRBJ1-1; 7 positions agree with TRBD1. V shed 4 bases and J 0 bases; nucleotides not matched to a gene: 17. The CDR3 spans 19 residues. Germline V CDR1 and CDR2: MGHRA, YSYEKL. The CDR3 nucleotides are TGCGCCAGCAGCCTCGTTCAACCGGGACAGAGAACCATGAACACTGAAGCTTTCTTT. Translated: CASSLVQPGQRTMNTEAFF.

The chain carries TRBV6-1 and TRBJ1-5, with a tentative D call TRBD1 (6 bases). Germline V gene data show CDR1 as MNHNS and CDR2 as SASEGT. This CDR3 has 15 amino acids. Trimming shortened V by 7 bases and J by 0 bases, and 13 bases separated the two germline ends. CDR3 nucleotide sequence: TGTGCCAGCAATGGGGGGGGCTATAGCAATCAGCCCCAGCATTTT. Translating gives CASNGGGYSNQPQHF.

This chain's CDR3 is CASSLLRVSEYQPQHF. The CDR3 DNA sequence: TGTGCCAGCAGCCTACTCAGGGTTTCTGAGTATCAGCCCCAGCATTTT. J is TRBJ1-5 and V is TRBV28; tentatively, D is TRBD1 (5 bases). The CDR3 runs to 16 residues. V was shortened by 6 bases and J by 5 bases, with 20 bases between the two germline ends. Germline CDR1 and CDR2: MDHEN and SYDVKM. Filled out from reference TRBV28 and TRBJ1-5, the complete variable domain reads DVKVTQSSRYLVKRTGEKVFLECVQDMDHENMFWYRQDPGLGLRLIYFSYDVKMKEKGDIPEGYSVSREKKERFSLILESASTNQTSMYLCASSLLRVSEYQPQHFGDGTRLSIL.

The gene calls are TRBV2 and TRBJ1-5, with D perhaps TRBD1 (5 bases). The CDR3 extends over 18 amino acids. CDR1 SNHLY and CDR2 FYNNEI come from the germline V gene. V lost 4 bases and J lost 2, with 21 bases in between. The CDR3: CASSGGARDLGGNQPQHF. The CDR3 coding sequence is TGTGCCAGCAGTGGCGGAGCCAGGGATTTAGGTGGCAATCAGCCCCAGCATTTT.

Only one count was recorded for this clone. The rearrangement links TRBV19 to TRBJ1-5, with D possibly TRBD1 on 6 matching bases. CDR1 is LNHDA, CDR2 SQIVND, per germline (reference sequence). The CDR3 covers 16 residues. Trimming took 3 bases from V and 2 from J, leaving 14 bases between them. CDR3 bases: TGTGCCAGTAGTATCGTGGCCAGGGGACGCAATCAGCCCCAGCATTTT. Its translation is CASSIVARGRNQPQHF.

The chain joins TRBV2 to TRBJ2-5; 8 bases align to TRBD1. Germline CDR1 is SNHLY and CDR2 is FYNNEI. The V gene end was trimmed by 6 bases and the J gene end by 5 bases; junction bases not matched to a gene: 11. The CDR3 is 15 amino acids. The CDR3 reads CASSATDRARETQYF. The CDR3 DNA sequence: TGTGCCAGCAGCGCTACGGACAGGGCAAGGGAGACCCAGTACTTC.

V gene TRBV19 combines with J gene TRBJ1-5, with D unclear. CDR1 LNHDA and CDR2 SQIVND come from the germline V gene (reference sequence). This CDR3 region has 11 residues. With 4 bases removed from V and 8 bases from J, the gap between germline ends came to 6 bases. DNA of the CDR3: TGTGCCAGTAGTACGGCGGAGCCCCAGCATTTT. It codes for CASSTAEPQHF. Combining the CDR3 with reference TRBV19 and TRBJ1-5 gives the whole variable domain DGGITQSPKYLFRKEGQNVTLSCEQNLNHDAMYWYRQDPGQGLRLIYYSQIVNDFQKGDIAEGYSVSREKKESFPLTVTSAQKNPTAFYLCASSTAEPQHFGDGTRLSIL.

The chain joins TRBV18 to TRBJ1-1, with D possibly matching TRBD1 (5 bases). This CDR3 comprises 16 residues. V was clipped by 6 bases and J by 6 bases, with 23 bases between them. Germline V gives CDR1 KGHSH, CDR2 LQKENI. The DNA for the CDR3 is TGTGCCAGCTCCACGGGGGAGTCGGGGAAGCTTGCTGAAGCTTTCTTT. Protein sequence: CASSTGESGKLAEAFF.

The chain links TRBV25-1 to TRBJ1-2; 11 nucleotides match TRBD1. The V and J ends lost 6 bases and 6 bases, in that order; junction bases with no gene match: 12. CDR3 size: 16 residues. Germline V CDR1 and CDR2: MGHDK, SYGVNS. In DNA, the CDR3 is TGTGCCAGCAGCGAACCCCCAGGACAGGGGGCGGATGGCTACACCTTC. As protein: CASSEPPGQGADGYTF.

This clone has just a few counts. This chain joins TRBV2 and TRBJ2-3; maybe TRBD2 (7 bases). Germline V CDR1 and CDR2: SNHLY, FYNNEI. The germline V and J ends were trimmed by 11 bases and 3 bases, with 18 bases remaining between them. This CDR3 has 14 amino acids. CDR3 bases: TGTGCCGGGATGAACAGGGACTATACAGATACGCAGTATTTT. This codes for CAGMNRDYTDTQYF.

The CDR3 bases are TGTGCCAGTAGTGGGACAGGGGGCCAGCCCCAGCATTTT. Protein: CASSGTGGQPQHF. V gene TRBV19 combines with J gene TRBJ1-5; TRBD1 matches 12 bases. Germline V gene data show CDR1 as LNHDA and CDR2 as SQIVND (reference sequence). CDR3 length: 13 residues. After removal of 5 bases from V and 7 bases from J, the junction contained 0 bases not matched to a gene.

V and J are TRBV14 and TRBJ1-2; D might be TRBD1 (5 bases). This CDR3 contains 15 residues. V was clipped by 0 bases and J by 8 bases, with 16 bases between them. The germline V gene has CDR1 SGHDN and CDR2 FVKESK. The CDR3 DNA sequence: TGTGCCAGCAGCCAAGATTGGGGGGACCGTGGCGGCTACACCTTC. It encodes CASSQDWGDRGGYTF.

This clone was detected a few times. The chain uses TRBV27 and TRBJ1-5, with 10 bases aligning to TRBD1. The CDR3 runs to 14 residues. Trimming cost V 5 bases and J 5 bases; bases outside gene matches: 3. Germline CDR1 and CDR2: MNHEY and SMNVEV (reference sequence). CDR3 DNA sequence: TGTGCCAGCAGTATGGGACAGGGGCATCAGCCCCAGCATTTT. Its translation is CASSMGQGHQPQHF.

CDR3 DNA sequence: TGTGCCAGCAGCGTAGACAGGAAGAGCACAGATACGCAGTATTTT. Translated, it gives CASSVDRKSTDTQYF. The chain uses TRBV9 and TRBJ2-3; a weak D match, TRBD1 (5 bases). This CDR3 spans 15 amino acids. Germline V gives CDR1 SGDLS, CDR2 YYNGEE. The ends were cut back, 0 bases at V and 0 bases at J, with 8 bases in the middle.

The chain recombines TRBV27 with TRBJ2-4, with D tentatively TRBD2 (7 bases). Germline assignment: CDR1 MNHEY and CDR2 SMNVEV (reference sequence). Trimming took 2 bases from V and 0 from J, leaving 20 bases between them. CDR3 length equals 19 residues. The CDR3 reads CASSLGLRGAGIAKNIQYF. CDR3 nucleotide sequence: TGTGCCAGCAGTTTAGGGCTCCGGGGGGCGGGCATAGCCAAAAACATTCAGTACTTC.